The sequence of this TCR beta chain was determined in a study of human T cells and chemical hapten exposure. Trimming left V 4 bases short and J 4 bases short, with 8 bases between. Germline V lookup: CDR1 SQVTM, CDR2 ANQGSEA. The CDR3 has 12 residues. TCRdb passed the RACE reads through MiXCR, listing each CDR3 protein once. In the table there are 60,000 to 70,000 distinct CDR3 sequences, 9.5% to 12% of which are singletons. The time point is: pre-sensitization, week 0. As for treatment: therapeutic diphenylcyclopropenone sensitization with weekly scalp DPC. This clonotype appeared many times. Its antigen remains unknown. Findings and caveats of the study: Relative to controls, expanded TCRs formed significantly more large CDR3 similarity clusters.

This TCR was recovered from a woman between 45 and 60 years old with alopecia areata. Some clones in this sample may be carry-over from other donors' samples. This rearrangement joins TRBV29-1 to TRBJ2-1; D unclear. This material consisted of whole blood, taken in connection with sensitization to the hapten diphenylcyclopropenone (DPC). This CDR3 is CSVALTYNEQFF. The DNA for the CDR3 is TGCAGCGTTGCACTGACTTACAATGAGCAGTTCTTC.